These T cell receptor beta chains were read from a single sample in a study of regulatory T cells in long-lasting Graves disease. MiXCR, run by TCRdb on the multiplex PCR reads, gives a single entry per CDR3 protein. The sample has 360,000 or so distinct CDR3 sequences; around 15% are singletons. Another study also made use of these data, one on T cells in Graves' hyperthyroidism and ophthalmopathy.

This material consisted of peripheral blood mononuclear cells (PBMCs), taken at new diagnosis, from a patient treated with antithyroid drugs. The source is a woman aged 18-35 years with Graves disease. Each CDR3 is given with its conserved first and last residue. D genes are given only for firm matches. Clone size is stated in some rows and not others, as once, few, many or a class when expanded.

clone size	V gene	D gene	J gene	CDR3 protein	CDR3 DNA
few	TRBV6-1	NA	TRBJ1-2	CASSEVPANYGYTF	TGTGCCAGCAGTGAAGTGCCAGCTAACTATGGCTACACCTTC
many	TRBV11-3	TRBD2	TRBJ2-3	CASSAGDSSTDTQYF	TGTGCCAGCAGCGCGGGGGACTCTTCGACAGATACGCAGTATTTT
NA	TRBV19	NA	TRBJ1-6	CASRTGGDSPLHF	TGTGCCAGTAGGACAGGCGGGGATTCACCCCTCCACTTT
NA	TRBV7-9	TRBD2	TRBJ2-2	CASSTGTSGSGELFF	TGTGCCAGCAGCACCGGGACTAGCGGGAGTGGGGAGCTGTTTTTT
many	TRBV20-1	NA	TRBJ1-5	CSAVTGPLNQPQHF	TGCAGTGCCGTCACAGGGCCCCTCAATCAGCCCCAGCATTTT
many	TRBV7-9	NA	TRBJ2-7	CASSLDSSYEQYF	TGTGCCAGCAGCTTAGACAGCTCCTACGAGCAGTACTTC
many	TRBV3-1	NA	TRBJ2-3	CASSLRGNEDTQYF	TGTGCCAGCAGCCTAAGGGGTAACGAAGATACGCAGTATTTT
many	TRBV7-9	TRBD1	TRBJ2-1	CASSRDRGTHNEQFF	TGTGCCAGCAGCCGCGACAGGGGAACACACAATGAGCAGTTCTTC
many	TRBV12-5	NA	TRBJ2-7	CASGLGGSYEQYF	TGTGCTAGTGGTTTGGGGGGCTCCTACGAGCAGTACTTC
many	TRBV9	NA	TRBJ2-7	CASSVAGDSSYEQYF	TGTGCCAGCAGCGTAGCGGGGGACAGCTCCTACGAGCAGTACTTC
few	TRBV30	TRBD1	TRBJ2-3	CAWNTGEDTQYF	TGTGCCTGGAACACAGGGGAGGATACGCAGTATTTT
few	TRBV12-3/TRBV12-4	NA	TRBJ1-5	CASSGRLNQPQHF	TGTGCCAGCAGTGGACGGTTGAATCAGCCCCAGCATTTT
many	TRBV18	TRBD2	TRBJ2-2	CASSPSREWTGELFF	TGTGCCAGCTCACCCTCGCGGGAGTGGACCGGGGAGCTGTTTTTT
NA	TRBV6-1	TRBD1	TRBJ2-5	CASSTGVETQYF	TGTGCCAGCAGTACAGGGGTCGAGACCCAGTACTTC
NA	TRBV29-1	NA	TRBJ2-2	CSVVTRNTGELFF	TGCAGCGTTGTGACTAGAAACACCGGGGAGCTGTTTTTT
NA	TRBV6-2/TRBV6-3	NA	TRBJ1-2	CASSYLGAGYTF	TGTGCCAGCAGTTATCTAGGGGCCGGCTACACCTTC
few	TRBV5-1	TRBD1	TRBJ2-5	CASSLEGQGWETQYF	TGCGCCAGCAGCTTGGAGGGACAGGGATGGGAGACCCAGTACTTC
few	TRBV10-2	NA	TRBJ2-7	CASSDIEQYF	TGCGCCAGCAGTGACATCGAGCAGTACTTC